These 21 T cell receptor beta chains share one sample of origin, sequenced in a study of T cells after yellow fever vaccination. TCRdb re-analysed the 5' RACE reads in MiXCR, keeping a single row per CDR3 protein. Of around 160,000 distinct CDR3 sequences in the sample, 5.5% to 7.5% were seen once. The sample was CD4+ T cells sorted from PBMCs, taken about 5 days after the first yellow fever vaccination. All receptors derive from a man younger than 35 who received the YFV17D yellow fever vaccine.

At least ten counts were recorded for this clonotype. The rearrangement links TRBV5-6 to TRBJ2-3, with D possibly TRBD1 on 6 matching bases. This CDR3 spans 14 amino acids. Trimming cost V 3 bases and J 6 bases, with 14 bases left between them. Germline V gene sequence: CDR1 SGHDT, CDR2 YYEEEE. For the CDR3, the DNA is TGTGCCAGCAGCTCTTCAGGGGCTAAGGATACGCAGTATTTT. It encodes CASSSSGAKDTQYF.

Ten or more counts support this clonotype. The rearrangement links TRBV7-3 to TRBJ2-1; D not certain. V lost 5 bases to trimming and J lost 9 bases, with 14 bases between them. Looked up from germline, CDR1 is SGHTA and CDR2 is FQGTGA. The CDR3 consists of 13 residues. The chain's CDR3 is CASSGSPGSEQFF. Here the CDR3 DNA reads TGTGCCAGCAGCGGGTCCCCCGGTAGTGAGCAGTTCTTC. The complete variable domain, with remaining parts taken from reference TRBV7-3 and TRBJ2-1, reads GAGVSQTPSNKVTEKGKYVELRCDPISGHTALYWYRQSLGQGPEFLIYFQGTGAADDSGLPNDRFFAVRPEGSVSTLKIQRTERGDSAVYLCASSGSPGSEQFFGPGTRLTVL.

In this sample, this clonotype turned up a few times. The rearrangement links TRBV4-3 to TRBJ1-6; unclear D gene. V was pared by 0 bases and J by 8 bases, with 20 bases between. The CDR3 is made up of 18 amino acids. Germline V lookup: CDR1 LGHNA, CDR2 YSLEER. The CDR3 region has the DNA TGCGCCAGCAGCCAAGAGTTAGTTTCGGAAGGGAGGGATTCACCCCTCCACTTT. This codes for CASSQELVSEGRDSPLHF.

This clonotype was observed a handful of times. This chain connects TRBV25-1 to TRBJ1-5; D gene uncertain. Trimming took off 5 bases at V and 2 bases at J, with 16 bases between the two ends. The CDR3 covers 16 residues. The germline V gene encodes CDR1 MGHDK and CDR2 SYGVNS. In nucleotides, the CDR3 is TGTGCCAGCAGTCCGGGGAGACTCGGGGGCAATCAGCCCCAGCATTTT. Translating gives CASSPGRLGGNQPQHF.

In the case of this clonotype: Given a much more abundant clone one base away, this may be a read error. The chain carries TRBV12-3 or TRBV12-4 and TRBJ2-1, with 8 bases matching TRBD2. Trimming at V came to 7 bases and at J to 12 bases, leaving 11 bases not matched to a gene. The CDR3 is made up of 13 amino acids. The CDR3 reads CASTLLWAGGQFF. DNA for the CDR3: TGTGCCAGCACCCTCCTGTGGGCGGGGGGGCAGTTCTTC.

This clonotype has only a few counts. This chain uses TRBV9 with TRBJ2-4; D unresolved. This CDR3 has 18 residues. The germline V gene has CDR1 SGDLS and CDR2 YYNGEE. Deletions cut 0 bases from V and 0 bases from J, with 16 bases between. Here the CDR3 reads CASSVGVDGYLAKNIQYF. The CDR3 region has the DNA TGTGCCAGCAGCGTAGGAGTGGATGGGTACTTAGCCAAAAACATTCAGTACTTC.

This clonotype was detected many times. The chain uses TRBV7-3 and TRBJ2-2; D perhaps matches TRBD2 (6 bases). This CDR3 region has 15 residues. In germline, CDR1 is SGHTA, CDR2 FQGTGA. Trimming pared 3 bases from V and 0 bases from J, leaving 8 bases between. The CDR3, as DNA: TGTGCCAGCAGCTTCGGAGGGACGAACACCGGGGAGCTGTTTTTT. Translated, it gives CASSFGGTNTGELFF. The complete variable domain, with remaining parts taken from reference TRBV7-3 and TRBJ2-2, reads GAGVSQTPSNKVTEKGKYVELRCDPISGHTALYWYRQSLGQGPEFLIYFQGTGAADDSGLPNDRFFAVRPEGSVSTLKIQRTERGDSAVYLCASSFGGTNTGELFFGEGSRLTVL.

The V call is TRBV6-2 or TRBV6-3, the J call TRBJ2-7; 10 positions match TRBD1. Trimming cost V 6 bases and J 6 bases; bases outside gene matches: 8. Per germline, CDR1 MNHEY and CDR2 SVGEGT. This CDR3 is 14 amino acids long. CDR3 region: CASSTRQGAIEQYV. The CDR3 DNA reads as TGTGCCAGCAGCACACGACAGGGGGCCATCGAGCAGTACGTC.

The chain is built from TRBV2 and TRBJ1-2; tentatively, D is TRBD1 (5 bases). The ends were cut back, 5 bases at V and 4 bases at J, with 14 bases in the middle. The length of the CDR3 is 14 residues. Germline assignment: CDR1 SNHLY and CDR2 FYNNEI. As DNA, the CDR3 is TGTGCCAGCAGTCCCCAAAGAGGGGTCTATGGCTACACCTTC. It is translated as CASSPQRGVYGYTF.

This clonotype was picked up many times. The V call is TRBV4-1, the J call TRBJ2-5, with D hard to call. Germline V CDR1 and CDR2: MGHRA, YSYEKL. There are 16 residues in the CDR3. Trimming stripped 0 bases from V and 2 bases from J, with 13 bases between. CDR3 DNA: TGCGCCAGCAGCCAAGATCCTTCGGCTTATCAAGAGACCCAGTACTTC. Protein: CASSQDPSAYQETQYF.

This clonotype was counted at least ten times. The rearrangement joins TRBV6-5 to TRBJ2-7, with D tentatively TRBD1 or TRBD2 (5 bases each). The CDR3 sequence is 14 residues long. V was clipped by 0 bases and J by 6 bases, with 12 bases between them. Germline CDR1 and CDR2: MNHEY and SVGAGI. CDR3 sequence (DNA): TGTGCCAGCAGTTACTCGCTGGGGGTCGGCGAGCAGTACTTC. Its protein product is CASSYSLGVGEQYF.

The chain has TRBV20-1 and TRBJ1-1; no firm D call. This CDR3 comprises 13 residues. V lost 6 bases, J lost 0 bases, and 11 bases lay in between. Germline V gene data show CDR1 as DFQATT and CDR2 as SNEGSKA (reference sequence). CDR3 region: CSARTDMNTEAFF. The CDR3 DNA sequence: TGCAGTGCAAGGACTGATATGAACACTGAAGCTTTCTTT.

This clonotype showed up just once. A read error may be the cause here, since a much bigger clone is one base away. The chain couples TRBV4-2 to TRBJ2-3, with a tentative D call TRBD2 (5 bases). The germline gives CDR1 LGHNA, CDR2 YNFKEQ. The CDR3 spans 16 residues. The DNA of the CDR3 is TGTGCCAGCATCCAAGACTCCGGGGTTAGCACAGATACGCAGTATTTT. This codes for CASIQDSGVSTDTQYF.

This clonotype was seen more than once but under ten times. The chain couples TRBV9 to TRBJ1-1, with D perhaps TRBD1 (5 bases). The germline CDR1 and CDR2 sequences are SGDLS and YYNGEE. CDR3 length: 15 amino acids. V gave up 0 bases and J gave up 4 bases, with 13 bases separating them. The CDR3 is CASSVGSGLGTEAFF. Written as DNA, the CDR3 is TGTGCCAGCAGCGTAGGGTCAGGGCTGGGCACTGAAGCTTTCTTT.

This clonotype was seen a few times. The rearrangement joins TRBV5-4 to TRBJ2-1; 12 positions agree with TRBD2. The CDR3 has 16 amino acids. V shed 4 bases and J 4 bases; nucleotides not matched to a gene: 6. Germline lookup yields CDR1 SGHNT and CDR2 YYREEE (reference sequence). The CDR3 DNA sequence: TGTGCCAGCAGCACGCTAGCGGGGGGGGGATACAATGAGCAGTTCTTC. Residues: CASSTLAGGGYNEQFF.

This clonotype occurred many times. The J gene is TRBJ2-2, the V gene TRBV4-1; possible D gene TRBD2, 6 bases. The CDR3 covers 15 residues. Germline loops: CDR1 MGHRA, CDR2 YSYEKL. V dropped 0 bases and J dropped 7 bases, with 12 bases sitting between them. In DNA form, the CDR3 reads TGCGCCAGCAGCCAAGATTGGCAGGGAGGCGGGGAGCTGTTTTTT. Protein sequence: CASSQDWQGGGELFF.

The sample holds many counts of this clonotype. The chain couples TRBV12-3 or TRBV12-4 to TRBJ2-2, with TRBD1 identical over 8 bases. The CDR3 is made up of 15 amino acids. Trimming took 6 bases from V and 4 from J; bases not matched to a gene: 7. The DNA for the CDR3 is TGTGCCAGCAGCTTAAACAGGGGGTCCACCGGGGAGCTGTTTTTT. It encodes CASSLNRGSTGELFF.

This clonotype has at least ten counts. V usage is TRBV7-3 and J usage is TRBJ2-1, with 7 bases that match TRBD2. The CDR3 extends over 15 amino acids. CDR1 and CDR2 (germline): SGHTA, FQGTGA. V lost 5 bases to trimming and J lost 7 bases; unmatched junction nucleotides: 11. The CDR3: CASSQLAARQNEQFF. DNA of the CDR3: TGTGCCAGCAGCCAGCTAGCGGCCCGCCAGAATGAGCAGTTCTTC.

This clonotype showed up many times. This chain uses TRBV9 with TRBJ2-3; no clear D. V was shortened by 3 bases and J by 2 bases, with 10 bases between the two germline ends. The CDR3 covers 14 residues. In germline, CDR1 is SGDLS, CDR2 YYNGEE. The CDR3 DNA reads TGTGCCAGCAGCGGTGGGCTCCTCACAGATACGCAGTATTTT. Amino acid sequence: CASSGGLLTDTQYF.

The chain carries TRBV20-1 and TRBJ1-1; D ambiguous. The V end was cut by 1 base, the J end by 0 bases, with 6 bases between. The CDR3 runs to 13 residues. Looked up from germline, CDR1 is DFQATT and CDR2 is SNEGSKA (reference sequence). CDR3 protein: CSARAGVNTEAFF. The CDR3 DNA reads TGCAGTGCTAGAGCAGGAGTGAACACTGAAGCTTTCTTT.

CDR3 protein: CASSYRQGRNTEAFF. The DNA of the CDR3 is TGTGCCAGCAGTTACCGACAGGGGAGGAACACTGAAGCTTTCTTT. The genes are TRBV6-5 and TRBJ1-1; 8 bases agree with TRBD1. The CDR3 sequence is 15 residues long. V lost 2 bases to trimming and J lost 1 base; unmatched junction nucleotides: 3. The germline V gene encodes CDR1 MNHEY and CDR2 SVGAGI.